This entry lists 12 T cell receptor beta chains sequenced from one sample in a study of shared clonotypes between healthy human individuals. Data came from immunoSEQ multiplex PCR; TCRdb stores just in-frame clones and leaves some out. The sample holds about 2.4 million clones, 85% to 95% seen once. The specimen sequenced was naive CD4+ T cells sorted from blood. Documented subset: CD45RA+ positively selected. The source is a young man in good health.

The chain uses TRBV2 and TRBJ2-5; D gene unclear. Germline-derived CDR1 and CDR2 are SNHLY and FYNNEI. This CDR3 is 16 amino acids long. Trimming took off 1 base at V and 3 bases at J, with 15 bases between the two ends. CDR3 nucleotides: TGTGCCAGCAGTGAAGGGAGTCAAGGCAGAGAAGAGACCCAGTACTTC. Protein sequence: CASSEGSQGREETQYF. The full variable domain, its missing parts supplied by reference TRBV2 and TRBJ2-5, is EPEVTQTPSHQVTQMGQEVILRCVPISNHLYFYWYRQILGQKVEFLVSFYNNEISEKSEIFDDQFSVERPDGSNFTLKIRSTKLEDSAMYFCASSEGSQGREETQYFGPGTRLLVL.

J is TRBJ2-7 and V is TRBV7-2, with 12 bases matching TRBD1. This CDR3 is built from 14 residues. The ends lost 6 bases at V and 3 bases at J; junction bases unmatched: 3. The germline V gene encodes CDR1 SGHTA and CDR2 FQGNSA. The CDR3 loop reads CASSRDRGHYEQYF. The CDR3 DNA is TGTGCCAGCAGTCGGGACAGGGGGCACTACGAGCAGTACTTC. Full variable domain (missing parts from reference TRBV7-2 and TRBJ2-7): GAGVSQSPSNKVTEKGKDVELRCDPISGHTALYWYRQSLGQGLEFLIYFQGNSAPDKSGLPSDRFSAERTGGSVSTLTIQRTQQEDSAVYLCASSRDRGHYEQYFGPGTRLTVT.

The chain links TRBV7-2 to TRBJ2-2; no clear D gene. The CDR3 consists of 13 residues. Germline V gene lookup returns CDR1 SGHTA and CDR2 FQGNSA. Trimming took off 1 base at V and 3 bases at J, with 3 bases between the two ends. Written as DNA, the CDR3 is TGTGCCAGCAGCTTAGTAGACACCGGGGAGCTGTTTTTT. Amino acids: CASSLVDTGELFF.

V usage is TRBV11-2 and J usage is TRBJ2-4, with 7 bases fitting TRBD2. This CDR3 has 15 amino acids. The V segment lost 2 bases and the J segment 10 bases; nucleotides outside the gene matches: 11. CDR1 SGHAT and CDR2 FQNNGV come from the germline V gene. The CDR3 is CASSLSGRELGIQYF. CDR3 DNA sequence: TGTGCCAGCAGCTTATCTGGGCGGGAGCTAGGGATTCAGTACTTC.

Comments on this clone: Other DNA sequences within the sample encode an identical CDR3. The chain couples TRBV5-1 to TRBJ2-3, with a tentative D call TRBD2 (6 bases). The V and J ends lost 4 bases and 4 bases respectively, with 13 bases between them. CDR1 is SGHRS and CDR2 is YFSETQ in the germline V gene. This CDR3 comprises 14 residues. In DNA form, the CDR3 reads TGCGCCAGCAGCACCGGGACTTCATCAGATACGCAGTATTTT. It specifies CASSTGTSSDTQYF.

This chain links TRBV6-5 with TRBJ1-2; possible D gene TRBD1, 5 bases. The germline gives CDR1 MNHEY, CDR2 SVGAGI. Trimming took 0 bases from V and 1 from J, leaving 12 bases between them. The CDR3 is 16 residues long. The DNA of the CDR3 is TGTGCCAGCAGTTACTCGGGGTTGGGGGTTAACTATGGCTACACCTTC. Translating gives CASSYSGLGVNYGYTF.

The CDR3 nucleotides are TGTGCCAGCAGCTCCACAGGGGGTGGCTACAATGAGCAGTTCTTC. Its protein is CASSSTGGGYNEQFF. This sequence joins TRBV7-2 and TRBJ2-1; 8 bases fit TRBD1. Germline values: CDR1 SGHTA, CDR2 FQGNSA. V was clipped by 4 bases and J by 3 bases; unmatched bases: 5. The CDR3 spans 15 residues.

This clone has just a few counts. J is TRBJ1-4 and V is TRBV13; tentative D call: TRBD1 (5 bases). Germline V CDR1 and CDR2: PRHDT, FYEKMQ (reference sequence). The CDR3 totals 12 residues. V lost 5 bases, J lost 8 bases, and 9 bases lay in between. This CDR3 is CASSPKGEKLFF. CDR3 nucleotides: TGTGCCAGCAGCCCCAAGGGGGAAAAACTGTTTTTT.

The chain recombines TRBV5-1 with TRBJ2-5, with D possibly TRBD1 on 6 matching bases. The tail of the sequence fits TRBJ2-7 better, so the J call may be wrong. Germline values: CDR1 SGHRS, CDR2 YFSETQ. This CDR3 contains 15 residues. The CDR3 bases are TGCGCCAGCAGCTTGGGTTCCGCACAGGGTAACGAGCAGTACTTC. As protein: CASSLGSAQGNEQYF.

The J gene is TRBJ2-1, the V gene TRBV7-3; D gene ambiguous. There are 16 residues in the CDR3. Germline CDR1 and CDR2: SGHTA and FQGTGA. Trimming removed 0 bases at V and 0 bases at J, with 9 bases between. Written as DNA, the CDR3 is TGTGCCAGCAGCTTAACAGGGCAAGCCTCCTACAATGAGCAGTTCTTC. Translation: CASSLTGQASYNEQFF. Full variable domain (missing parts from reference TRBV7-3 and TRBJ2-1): GAGVSQTPSNKVTEKGKYVELRCDPISGHTALYWYRQSLGQGPEFLIYFQGTGAADDSGLPNDRFFAVRPEGSVSTLKIQRTERGDSAVYLCASSLTGQASYNEQFFGPGTRLTVL.

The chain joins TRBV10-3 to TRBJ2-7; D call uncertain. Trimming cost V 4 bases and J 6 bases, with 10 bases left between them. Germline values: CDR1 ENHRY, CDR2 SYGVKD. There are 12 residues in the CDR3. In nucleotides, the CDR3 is TGTGCCATCAGTGGCAGGTTTGGCGAGCAGTACTTC. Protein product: CAISGRFGEQYF.

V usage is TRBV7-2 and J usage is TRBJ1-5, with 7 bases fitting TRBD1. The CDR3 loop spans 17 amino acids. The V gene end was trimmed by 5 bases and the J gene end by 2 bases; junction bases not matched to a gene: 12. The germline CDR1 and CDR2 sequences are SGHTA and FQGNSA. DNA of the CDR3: TGTGCCAGCAGCGCCCGGACAGGTCTGCCGGGCAATCAGCCCCAGCATTTT. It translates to CASSARTGLPGNQPQHF. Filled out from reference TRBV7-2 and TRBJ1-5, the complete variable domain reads GAGVSQSPSNKVTEKGKDVELRCDPISGHTALYWYRQSLGQGLEFLIYFQGNSAPDKSGLPSDRFSAERTGGSVSTLTIQRTQQEDSAVYLCASSARTGLPGNQPQHFGDGTRLSIL.